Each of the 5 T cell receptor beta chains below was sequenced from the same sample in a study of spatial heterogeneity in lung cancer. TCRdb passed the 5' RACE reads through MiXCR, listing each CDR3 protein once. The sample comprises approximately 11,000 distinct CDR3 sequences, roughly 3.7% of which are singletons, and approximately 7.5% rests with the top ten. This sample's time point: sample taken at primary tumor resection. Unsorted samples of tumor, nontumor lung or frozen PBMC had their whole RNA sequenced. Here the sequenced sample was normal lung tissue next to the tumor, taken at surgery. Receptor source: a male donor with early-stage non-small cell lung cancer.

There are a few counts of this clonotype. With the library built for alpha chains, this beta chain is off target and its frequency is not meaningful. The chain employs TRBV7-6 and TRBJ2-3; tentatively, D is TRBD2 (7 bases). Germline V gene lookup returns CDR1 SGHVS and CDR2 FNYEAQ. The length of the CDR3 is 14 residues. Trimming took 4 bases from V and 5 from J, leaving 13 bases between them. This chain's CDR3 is CASSSRGAVDTQYF. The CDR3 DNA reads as TGTGCCAGCAGCTCTCGGGGGGCGGTAGATACGCAGTATTTT.

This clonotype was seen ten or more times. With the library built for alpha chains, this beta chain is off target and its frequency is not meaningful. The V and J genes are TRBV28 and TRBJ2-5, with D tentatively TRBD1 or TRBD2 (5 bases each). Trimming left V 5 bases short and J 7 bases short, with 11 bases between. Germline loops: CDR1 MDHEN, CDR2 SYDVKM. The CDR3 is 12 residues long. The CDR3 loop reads CASSQGRLTQYF. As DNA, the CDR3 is TGTGCCAGCAGTCAGGGACGGCTGACCCAGTACTTC.

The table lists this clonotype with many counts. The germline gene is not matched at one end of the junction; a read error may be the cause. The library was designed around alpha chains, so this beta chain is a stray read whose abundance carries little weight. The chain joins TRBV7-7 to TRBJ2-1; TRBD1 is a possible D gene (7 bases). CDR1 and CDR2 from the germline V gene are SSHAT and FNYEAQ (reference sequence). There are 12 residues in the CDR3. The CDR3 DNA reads TGTGCTAGCAGCTTGGCAGGGGGGGAGCAGTTCTTC. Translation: CASSLAGGEQFF.

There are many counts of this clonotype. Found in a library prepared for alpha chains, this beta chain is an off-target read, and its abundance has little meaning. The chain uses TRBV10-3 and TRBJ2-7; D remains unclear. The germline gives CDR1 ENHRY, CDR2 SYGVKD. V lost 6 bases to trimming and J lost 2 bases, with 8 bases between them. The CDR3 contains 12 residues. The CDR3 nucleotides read TGTGCCATCAGGGCAGGAACCTACGAGCAGTACTTC. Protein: CAIRAGTYEQYF.

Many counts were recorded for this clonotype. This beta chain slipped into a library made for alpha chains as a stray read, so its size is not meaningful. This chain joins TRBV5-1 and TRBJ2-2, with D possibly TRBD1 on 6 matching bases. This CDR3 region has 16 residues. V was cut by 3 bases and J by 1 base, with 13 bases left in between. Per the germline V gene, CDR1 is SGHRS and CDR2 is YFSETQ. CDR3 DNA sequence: TGCGCCAGCAGCTATCAGGGGAGATTGAACACCGGGGAGCTGTTTTTT. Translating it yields CASSYQGRLNTGELFF.